The clone carrying this T cell receptor (beta chain) was recorded many times. The target antigen is unknown. They built TCR cDNA with 5'RACE template switching, a step that put in a universal primer site and UMIs. TCRdb itself ran the 5' RACE reads through MiXCR, one entry per CDR3 protein. Of about 350,000 distinct CDR3 sequences listed, about an eighth are singletons. This specimen comes from a study of T cells after yellow fever vaccination. The wider study: Where fractions had low cell numbers, libraries were prepared from them with the SMART-Seq v4 Ultra Low Input RNA kit. Findings of the study overall: Just a small share of clonotypes turned up in the CD4 compartment as well as the CD8 compartment. The study noted that FACS-sorted repertoires could contain abundant clonotypes contaminating from the bulk population.

The ends were cut back, 2 bases at V and 6 bases at J, with 1 base in the middle. Germline V gene data show CDR1 as SQVTM and CDR2 as ANQGSEA. CDR3 length: 10 amino acids. The V and J genes are TRBV29-1 and TRBJ2-2; D not certain. This receptor was obtained from a man younger than 35 who received the YFV17D yellow fever vaccine. The source material was CD4+ T cells sorted from PBMCs, sampled 15 days after the yellow fever booster vaccination. The DNA for the CDR3 is TGCAGCGTTGAATCCGGGGAGCTGTTTTTT. This codes for CSVESGELFF.